Shown below are 10 T cell receptor beta chains from a single sample sequenced in a study of blood T cell repertoires in COVID-19. Data came from immunoSEQ multiplex PCR; TCRdb stores just in-frame clones and leaves some out. The table lists roughly 200,000 clones, roughly 87% of them singletons. The sequenced sample consisted of peripheral blood. The source is a woman between 18 and 29 years old who had recovered from COVID-19.

The rearrangement uses TRBV11-3 and TRBJ2-7, with TRBD1 matching over 7 bases. The V gene end was trimmed by 5 bases and the J gene end by 6 bases; junction bases not matched to a gene: 4. CDR1 and CDR2 (germline): SGHNT, YENEEA. CDR3 size: 12 residues. DNA of the CDR3: TGTGCCAGCAGCCAGGGACAGTCCGAGCAGTACTTC. Its protein is CASSQGQSEQYF.

The J gene is TRBJ1-6, the V gene TRBV20-1; 11 bases match TRBD1. The germline CDR1 and CDR2 sequences are DFQATT and SNEGSKA (reference sequence). The CDR3 is made up of 16 amino acids. V was clipped by 3 bases and J by 1 base; unmatched bases: 2. CDR3 residues: CSASGQGASYNSPLHF. CDR3 bases: TGCAGTGCTAGTGGACAGGGGGCTTCCTATAATTCACCCCTCCACTTT.

The genes are TRBV29-1 and TRBJ2-1, with 9 bases aligning to TRBD2. Germline loops: CDR1 SQVTM, CDR2 ANQGSEA. The CDR3 is 14 residues long. V shed 6 bases, J shed 2 bases, and the junction held 5 bases outside the gene matches. CDR3 loop: CSVRLAAAYNEQFF. The CDR3, as DNA: TGCAGCGTCCGACTAGCGGCCGCCTACAATGAGCAGTTCTTC.

The gene calls are TRBV5-1 and TRBJ1-1, with D possibly matching TRBD1 (6 bases). V was trimmed by 4 bases and J by 3 bases, leaving 16 bases between them. CDR3 length: 15 residues. CDR1 is SGHRS and CDR2 is YFSETQ in the germline V gene. CDR3 DNA sequence: TGCGCCAGCAGCGGGTTCAGGGGATTAGACACTGAAGCTTTCTTT. Its translation is CASSGFRGLDTEAFF.

In this sample, this clone turned up a few times. CDR3 amino acids: CASSTGTSGSYRDTQYF. For the CDR3, the DNA is TGCGCCAGCAGTACCGGGACTAGCGGGAGTTATAGAGATACGCAGTATTTT. This chain links TRBV5-1 with TRBJ2-3; the match to TRBD2 covers 14 bases. The CDR3 loop spans 17 amino acids. Germline lookup yields CDR1 SGHRS and CDR2 YFSETQ. Trimming took 5 bases from V and 5 from J; bases not matched to a gene: 10.

The chain employs TRBV7-2 and TRBJ1-2; D remains ambiguous. The CDR3 runs 13 residues. In germline, CDR1 is SGHTA, CDR2 FQGNSA. V was cut by 5 bases and J by 4 bases, with 11 bases left in between. CDR3 sequence: CASSPGNIYGYTF. As DNA, the CDR3 is TGTGCCAGCAGCCCCGGGAACATCTATGGCTACACCTTC.

The V call is TRBV19, the J call TRBJ1-5; 9 bases line up with TRBD1. The CDR3 is made up of 16 amino acids. V lost 6 bases to trimming and J lost 9 bases; unmatched junction nucleotides: 15. Germline V gives CDR1 LNHDA, CDR2 SQIVND (reference sequence). CDR3 sequence reads: CASRLPGQGPTAPQHF. CDR3 nucleotide sequence: TGTGCCAGTAGGCTACCGGGACAGGGACCCACTGCGCCCCAGCATTTT. The entire variable domain, with the rest obtained from reference TRBV19 and TRBJ1-5, is as follows: DGGITQSPKYLFRKEGQNVTLSCEQNLNHDAMYWYRQDPGQGLRLIYYSQIVNDFQKGDIAEGYSVSREKKESFPLTVTSAQKNPTAFYLCASRLPGQGPTAPQHFGDGTRLSIL.

This chain joins TRBV10-3 and TRBJ1-2; TRBD1 is a possible D gene (5 bases). Trimming removed 10 bases from V and 6 bases from J, with 18 bases in between. Germline V gives CDR1 ENHRY, CDR2 SYGVKD. This CDR3 is built from 13 residues. The CDR3 is CATWTPRRNGYTF. CDR3 in DNA: TGTGCCACCTGGACACCCCGAAGAAATGGCTACACCTTC.

V usage is TRBV7-9 and J usage is TRBJ2-7; D may be TRBD2 (6 bases). V was trimmed by 5 bases and J by 3 bases, leaving 17 bases between them. This CDR3 is 15 amino acids long. CDR1 and CDR2 (germline): SEHNR, FQNEAQ (reference sequence). The CDR3 sequence is CASSITNGTRYEQYF. In DNA form, the CDR3 reads TGTGCCAGCAGCATCACAAATGGGACTCGCTACGAGCAGTACTTC.

The genes are TRBV4-3 and TRBJ2-2; 8 bases fit TRBD2. Germline-derived CDR1 and CDR2 are LGHNA and YSLEER. This CDR3 has 17 amino acids. Germline trimming cut 1 base from V and 7 bases from J; bases unmatched to any gene: 11. DNA of the CDR3: TGCGCCAGCAGCCAAGGGTGGACTAGCCCGAATGGCGGGGAGCTGTTTTTT. Its protein product is CASSQGWTSPNGGELFF.